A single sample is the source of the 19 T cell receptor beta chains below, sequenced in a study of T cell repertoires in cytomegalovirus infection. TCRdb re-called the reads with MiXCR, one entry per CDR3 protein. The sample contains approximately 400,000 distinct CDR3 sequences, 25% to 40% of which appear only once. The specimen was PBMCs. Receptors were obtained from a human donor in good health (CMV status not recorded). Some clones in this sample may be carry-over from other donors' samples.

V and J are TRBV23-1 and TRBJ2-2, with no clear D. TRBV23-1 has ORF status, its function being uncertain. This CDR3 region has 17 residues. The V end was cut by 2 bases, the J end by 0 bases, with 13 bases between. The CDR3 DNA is TGCGCCAGCAGTCAAGGCTCAAAACGCCCGAACACCGGGGAGCTGTTTTTT. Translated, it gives CASSQGSKRPNTGELFF.

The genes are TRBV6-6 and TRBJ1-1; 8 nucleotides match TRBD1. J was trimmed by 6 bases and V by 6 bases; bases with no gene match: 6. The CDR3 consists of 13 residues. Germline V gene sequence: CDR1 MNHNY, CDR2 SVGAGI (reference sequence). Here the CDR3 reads CASRGPGQAEAFF. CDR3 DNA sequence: TGTGCCAGCAGAGGCCCGGGACAGGCTGAAGCTTTCTTT.

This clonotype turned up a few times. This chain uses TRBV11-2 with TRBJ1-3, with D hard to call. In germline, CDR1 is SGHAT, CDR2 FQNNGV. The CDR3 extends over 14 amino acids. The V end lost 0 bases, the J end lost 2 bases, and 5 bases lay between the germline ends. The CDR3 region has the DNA TGTGCCAGCAGCTTAGACGACCCTGGAAACACCATATATTTT. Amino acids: CASSLDDPGNTIYF.

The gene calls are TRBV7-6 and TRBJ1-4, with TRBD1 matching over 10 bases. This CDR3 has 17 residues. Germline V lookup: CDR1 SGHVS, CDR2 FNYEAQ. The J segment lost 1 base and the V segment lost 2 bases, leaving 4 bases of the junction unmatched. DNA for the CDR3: TGTGCCAGCAGCTTATTATGGGACAGGGGAACTAATGAAAAACTGTTTTTT. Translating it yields CASSLLWDRGTNEKLFF.

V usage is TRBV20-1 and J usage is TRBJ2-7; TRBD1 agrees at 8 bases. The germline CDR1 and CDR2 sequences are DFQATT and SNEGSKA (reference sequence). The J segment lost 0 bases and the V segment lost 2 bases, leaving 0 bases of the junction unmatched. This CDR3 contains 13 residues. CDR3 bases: TGCAGTGCTAGACAGGGGGCCTCCTACGAGCAGTACTTC. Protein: CSARQGASYEQYF.

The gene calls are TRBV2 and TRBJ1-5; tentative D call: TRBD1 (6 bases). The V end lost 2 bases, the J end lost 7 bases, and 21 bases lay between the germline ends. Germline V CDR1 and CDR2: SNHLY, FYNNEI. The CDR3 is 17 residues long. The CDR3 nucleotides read TGTGCCAGCAGTGAAATCGATAGCTTAGGGGGTGGACAGCCCCAGCATTTT. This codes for CASSEIDSLGGGQPQHF.

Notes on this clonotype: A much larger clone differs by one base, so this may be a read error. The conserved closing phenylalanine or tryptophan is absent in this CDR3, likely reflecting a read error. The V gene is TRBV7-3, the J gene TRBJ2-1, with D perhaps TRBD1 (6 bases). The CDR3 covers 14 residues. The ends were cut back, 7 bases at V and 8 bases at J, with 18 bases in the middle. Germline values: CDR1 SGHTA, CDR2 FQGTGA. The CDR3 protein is CASKAGATSDEQFL. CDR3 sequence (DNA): TGTGCCAGCAAAGCAGGGGCAACGTCAGATGAGCAGTTCTTA.

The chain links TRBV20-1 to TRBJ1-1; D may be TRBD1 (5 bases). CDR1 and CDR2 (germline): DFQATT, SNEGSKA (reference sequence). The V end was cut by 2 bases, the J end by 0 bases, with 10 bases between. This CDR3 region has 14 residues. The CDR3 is CSARSGGVNTEAFF. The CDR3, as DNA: TGCAGTGCTAGAAGTGGAGGGGTGAACACTGAAGCTTTCTTT.

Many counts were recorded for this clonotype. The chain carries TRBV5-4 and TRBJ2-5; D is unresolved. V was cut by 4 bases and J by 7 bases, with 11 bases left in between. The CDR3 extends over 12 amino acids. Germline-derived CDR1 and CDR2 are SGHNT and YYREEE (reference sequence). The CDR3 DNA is TGTGCCAGCAGCCAACTAAGTGGGACCCAGTACTTC. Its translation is CASSQLSGTQYF.

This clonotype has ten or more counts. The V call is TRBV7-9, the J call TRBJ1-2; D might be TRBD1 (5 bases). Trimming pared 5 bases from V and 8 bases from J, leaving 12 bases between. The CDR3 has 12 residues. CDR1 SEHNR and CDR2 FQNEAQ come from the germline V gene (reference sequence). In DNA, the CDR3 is TGTGCCAGCAGCCCCTCGACAGAAGGCTACACCTTC. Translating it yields CASSPSTEGYTF.

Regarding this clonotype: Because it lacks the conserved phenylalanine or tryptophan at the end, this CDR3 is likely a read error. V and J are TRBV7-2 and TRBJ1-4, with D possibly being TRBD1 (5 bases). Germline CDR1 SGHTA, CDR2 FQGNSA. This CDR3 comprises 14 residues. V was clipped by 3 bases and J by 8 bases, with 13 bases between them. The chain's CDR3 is CASSLKGAGEKLFL. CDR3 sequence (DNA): TGTGCCAGCAGCTTGAAAGGGGCGGGCGAAAAACTGTTTCTT.

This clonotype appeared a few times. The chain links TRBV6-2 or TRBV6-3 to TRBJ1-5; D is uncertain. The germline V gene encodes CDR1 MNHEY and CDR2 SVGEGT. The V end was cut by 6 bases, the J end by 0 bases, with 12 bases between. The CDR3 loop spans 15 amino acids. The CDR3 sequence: CASSGAGNSNQPQHF. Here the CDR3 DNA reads TGTGCCAGCAGCGGAGCGGGAAATAGCAATCAGCCCCAGCATTTT.

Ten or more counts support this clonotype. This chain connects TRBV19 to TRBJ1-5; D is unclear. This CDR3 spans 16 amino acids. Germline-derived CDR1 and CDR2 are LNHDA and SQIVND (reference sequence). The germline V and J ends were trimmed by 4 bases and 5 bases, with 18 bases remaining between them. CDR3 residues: CASSTYRGSMDQPQHF. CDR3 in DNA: TGTGCCAGTAGTACGTACCGAGGGTCGATGGATCAGCCCCAGCATTTT.

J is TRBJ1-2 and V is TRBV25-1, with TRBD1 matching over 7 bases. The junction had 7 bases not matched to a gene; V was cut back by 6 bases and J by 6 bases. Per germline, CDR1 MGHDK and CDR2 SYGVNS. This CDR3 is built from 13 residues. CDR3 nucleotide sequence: TGTGCCAGCAGGGAGACAGGGAATCATGGCTACACCTTC. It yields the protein CASRETGNHGYTF.

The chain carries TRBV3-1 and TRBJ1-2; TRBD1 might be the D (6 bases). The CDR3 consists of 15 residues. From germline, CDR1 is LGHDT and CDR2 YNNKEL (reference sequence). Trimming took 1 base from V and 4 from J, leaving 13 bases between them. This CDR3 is CASSQAGQLFYGYTF. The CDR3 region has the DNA TGTGCCAGCAGCCAAGCCGGACAGCTTTTCTATGGCTACACCTTC.

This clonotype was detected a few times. CDR3 residues: CASSSYLSGGGTDTQYF. In DNA form, the CDR3 reads TGTGCCAGCAGTTCCTACCTTAGCGGGGGGGGAACAGATACGCAGTATTTT. The V gene is TRBV6-6, the J gene TRBJ2-3, with 11 bases aligning to TRBD2. The CDR3 loop spans 17 amino acids. CDR1 is MNHNY, CDR2 SVGAGI, per germline (reference sequence). V lost 4 bases, J lost 3 bases, and 9 bases stayed unmatched.

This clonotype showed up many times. The CDR3 spells CASSPQTGHENYGYTF. In DNA, the CDR3 is TGTGCCAGCAGCCCACAAACGGGACACGAAAACTATGGCTACACCTTC. The chain is built from TRBV7-6 and TRBJ1-2, with TRBD1 as a possible D gene (6 bases). Germline V lookup: CDR1 SGHVS, CDR2 FNYEAQ. The CDR3 is 16 residues long. Trimming removed 5 bases from V and 2 bases from J, with 18 bases in between.

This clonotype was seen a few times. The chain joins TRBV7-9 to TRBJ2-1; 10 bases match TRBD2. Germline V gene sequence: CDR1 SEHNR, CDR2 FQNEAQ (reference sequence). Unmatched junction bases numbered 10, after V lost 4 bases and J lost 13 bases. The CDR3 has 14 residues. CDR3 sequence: CASSSTMRTSGQFF. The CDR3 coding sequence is TGTGCCAGCAGCTCTACAATGAGGACTAGCGGTCAGTTCTTC.

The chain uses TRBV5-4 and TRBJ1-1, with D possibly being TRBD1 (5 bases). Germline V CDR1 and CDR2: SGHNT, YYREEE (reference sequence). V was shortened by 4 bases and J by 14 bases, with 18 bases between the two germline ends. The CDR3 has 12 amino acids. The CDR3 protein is CASSQPGTRAFF. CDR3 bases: TGTGCCAGCAGCCAACCCGGGACTCGTGCGTTCTTT.